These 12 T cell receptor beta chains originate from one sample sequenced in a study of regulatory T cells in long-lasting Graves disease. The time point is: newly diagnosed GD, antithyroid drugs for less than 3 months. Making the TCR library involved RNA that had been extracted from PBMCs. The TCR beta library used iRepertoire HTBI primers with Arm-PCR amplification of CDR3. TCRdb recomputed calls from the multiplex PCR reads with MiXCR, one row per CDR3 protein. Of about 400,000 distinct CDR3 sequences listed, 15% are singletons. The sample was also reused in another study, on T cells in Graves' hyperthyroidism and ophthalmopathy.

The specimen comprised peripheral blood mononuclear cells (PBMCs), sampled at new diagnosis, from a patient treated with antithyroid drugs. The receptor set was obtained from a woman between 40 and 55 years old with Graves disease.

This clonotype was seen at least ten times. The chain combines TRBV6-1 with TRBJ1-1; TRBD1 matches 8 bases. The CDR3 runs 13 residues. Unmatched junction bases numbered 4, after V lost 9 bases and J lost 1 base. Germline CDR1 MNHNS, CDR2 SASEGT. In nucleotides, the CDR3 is TGTGCCAGTCCCGGGACAGGGAACACTGAAGCTTTCTTT. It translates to CASPGTGNTEAFF.

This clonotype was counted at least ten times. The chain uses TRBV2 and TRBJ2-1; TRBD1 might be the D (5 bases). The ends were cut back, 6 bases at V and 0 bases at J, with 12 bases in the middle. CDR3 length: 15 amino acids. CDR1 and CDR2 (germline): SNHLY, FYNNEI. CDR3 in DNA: TGTGCCAGCAGGGGTGGGGCTAGCTCCTACAATGAGCAGTTCTTC. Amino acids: CASRGGASSYNEQFF.

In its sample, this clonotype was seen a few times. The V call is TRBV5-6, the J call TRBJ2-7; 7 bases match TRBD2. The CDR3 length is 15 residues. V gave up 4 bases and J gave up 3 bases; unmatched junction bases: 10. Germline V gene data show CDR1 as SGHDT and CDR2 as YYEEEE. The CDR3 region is CASSTASGRIYEQYF. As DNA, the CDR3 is TGTGCCAGCAGCACTGCTAGCGGAAGGATCTACGAGCAGTACTTC.

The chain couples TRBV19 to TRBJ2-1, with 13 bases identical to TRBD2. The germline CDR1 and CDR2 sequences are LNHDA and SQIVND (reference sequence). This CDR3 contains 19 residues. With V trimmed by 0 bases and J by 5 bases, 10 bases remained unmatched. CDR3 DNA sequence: TGTGCCAGTAGTATAGACACAAGACTAGCGGGAGGATTAAACAATGAGCAGTTCTTC. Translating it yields CASSIDTRLAGGLNNEQFF.

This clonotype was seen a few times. The CDR3 loop is CSARDTGTPNNEQFF. The DNA of the CDR3 is TGCAGTGCCAGGGATACCGGGACTCCAAACAATGAGCAGTTCTTC. This rearrangement joins TRBV20-1 to TRBJ2-1; possibly TRBD2 for D (6 bases). The CDR3 totals 15 residues. V was clipped by 6 bases and J by 5 bases, with 20 bases between them. Germline lookup yields CDR1 DFQATT and CDR2 SNEGSKA (reference sequence).

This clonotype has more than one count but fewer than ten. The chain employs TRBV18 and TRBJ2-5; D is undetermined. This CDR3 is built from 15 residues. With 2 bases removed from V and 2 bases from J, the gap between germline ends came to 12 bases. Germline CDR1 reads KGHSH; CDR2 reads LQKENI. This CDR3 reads CASSPVNRPQETQYF. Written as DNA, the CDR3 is TGTGCCAGCTCACCAGTAAACCGTCCGCAAGAGACCCAGTACTTC. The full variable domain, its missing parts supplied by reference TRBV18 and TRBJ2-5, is NAGVMQNPRHLVRRRGQEARLRCSPMKGHSHVYWYRQLPEEGLKFMVYLQKENIIDESGMPKERFSAEFPKEGPSILRIQQVVRGDSAAYFCASSPVNRPQETQYFGPGTRLLVL.

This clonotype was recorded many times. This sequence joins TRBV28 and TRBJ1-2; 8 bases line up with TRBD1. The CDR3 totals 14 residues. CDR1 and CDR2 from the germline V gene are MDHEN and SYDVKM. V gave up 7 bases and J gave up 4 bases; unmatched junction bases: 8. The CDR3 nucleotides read TGTGCCAGCACCCGGACAGGGAAAGGCTATGGCTACACCTTC. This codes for CASTRTGKGYGYTF.

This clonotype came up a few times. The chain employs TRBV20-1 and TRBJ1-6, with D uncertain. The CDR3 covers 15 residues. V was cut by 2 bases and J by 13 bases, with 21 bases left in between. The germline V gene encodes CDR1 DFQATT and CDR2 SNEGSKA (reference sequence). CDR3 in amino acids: CSARSETDLLGPLHF. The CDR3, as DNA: TGCAGTGCTAGATCCGAGACCGACTTACTTGGGCCCCTCCACTTT.

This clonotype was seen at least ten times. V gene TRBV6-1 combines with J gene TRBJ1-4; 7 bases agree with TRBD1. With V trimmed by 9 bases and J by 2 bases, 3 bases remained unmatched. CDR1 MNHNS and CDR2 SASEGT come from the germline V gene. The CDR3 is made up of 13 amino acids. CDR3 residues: CASLGQTNEKLFF. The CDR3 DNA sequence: TGTGCCAGTTTGGGACAGACTAATGAAAAACTGTTTTTT.

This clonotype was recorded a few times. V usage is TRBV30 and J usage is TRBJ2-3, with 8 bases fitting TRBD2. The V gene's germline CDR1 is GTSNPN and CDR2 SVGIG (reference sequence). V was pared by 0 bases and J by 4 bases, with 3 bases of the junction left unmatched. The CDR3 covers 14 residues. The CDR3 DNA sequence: TGTGCCTGGAGTGTAGCGGGGGCCGCAGATACGCAGTATTTT. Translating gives CAWSVAGAADTQYF. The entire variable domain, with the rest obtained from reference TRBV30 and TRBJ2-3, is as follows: SQTIHQWPATLVQPVGSPLSLECTVEGTSNPNLYWYRQAAGRGLQLLFYSVGIGQISSEVPQNLSASRPQDRQFILSSKKLLLSDSGFYLCAWSVAGAADTQYFGPGTRLTVL.

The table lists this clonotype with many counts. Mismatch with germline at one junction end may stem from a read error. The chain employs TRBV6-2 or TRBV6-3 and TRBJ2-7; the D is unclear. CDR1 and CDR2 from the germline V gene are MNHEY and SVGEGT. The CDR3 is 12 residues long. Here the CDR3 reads CASSRLGPLRFF. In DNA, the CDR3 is TGTGCCAGCAGTAGACTCGGCCCACTACGGTTCTTC.

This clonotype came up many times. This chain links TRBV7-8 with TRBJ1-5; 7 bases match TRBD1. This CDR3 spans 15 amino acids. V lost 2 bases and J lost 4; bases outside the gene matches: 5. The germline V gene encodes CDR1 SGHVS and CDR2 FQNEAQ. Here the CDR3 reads CASSLLGGPNQPQHF. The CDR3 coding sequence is TGTGCCAGCAGCTTATTAGGGGGCCCAAATCAGCCCCAGCATTTT.